This TCR beta chain is from a study of blood T cell repertoires in COVID-19. Background on the study: COVID-19 samples, acute and convalescent, were from the United States, Italy and Spain. Sample material is recorded as cDNA or gDNA derived from T cells, B-cell-depleted T cells, or PBMCs.

The germline V gene has CDR1 MNHEY and CDR2 SVGEGT. This CDR3 is built from 13 residues. V was pared by 1 base and J by 7 bases, with 8 bases between. Authors' processing steps: Estimation of nucleated cell counts relied on the amplification of reference gene primers. The protocol was immunoSEQ multiplex PCR, while the TCRdb copy is restricted to in-frame clones and leaves out a portion. V and J calls and clone size are those listed in that table; D and trimming were worked out from the DNA. The table shows 130,000 to 150,000 clones, with 85% occurring only once. The V and J genes are TRBV6-2 or TRBV6-3 and TRBJ1-5, with D possibly TRBD1 on 6 matching bases. The specimen was peripheral blood. The receptor was isolated from a human donor with acute or convalescent COVID-19. The donor label of this sample is uncertain. CDR3 nucleotide sequence: TGTGCCAGCAGTTACTACAGGGTACAGCCCCAGCATTTT. Translation: CASSYYRVQPQHF.